This TCR beta chain was sequenced during a study of long-term antiretroviral therapy in people with HIV. Study results and caveats: Diversity measured after ART increased yet remained under transplant donor controls. Collection spanned 2004 to 2017; ART regimens may be less effective than current ones.

As for this clone: Its antigen is currently unknown.

Germline CDR1 is SGDLS and CDR2 is YYNGEE. This CDR3 spans 13 amino acids. V was cut by 0 bases and J by 7 bases, with 8 bases left in between. Samples were assayed with immunoSEQ v3.0 at survey level. Clones were read by immunoSEQ multiplex PCR, and TCRdb kept only the in-frame ones, dropping some. This table holds 25,000 to 35,000 clones, 95% found once. This rearrangement joins TRBV9 to TRBJ2-1; the D gene is possibly TRBD2 (5 bases). Specimen: unsorted PBMCs, collected 5.3 years after starting antiretroviral therapy. This receptor was identified in a man aged 25 to 45 with HIV. CDR3 residues: CASSVGTLNEQFF. As DNA, the CDR3 is TGTGCCAGCAGCGTAGGGACTTTAAATGAGCAGTTCTTC.